These 12 T cell receptor beta chains share one sample of origin, sequenced in a study of T-cell memory formation after mild COVID-19. TCRdb ran MiXCR on the 5' RACE reads and lists one entry per CDR3 protein. The profile shows around 320,000 distinct CDR3 sequences, 25% to 30% of them singletons. Material for sequencing was PBMCs or a T cell subset sorted from them (not recorded which). Every receptor here comes from an adult woman who had mild COVID-19 (a few samples of this study predate the infection). Cell type and time point are not known.

A few counts support this clonotype. J is TRBJ1-1 and V is TRBV10-3; D is perhaps TRBD1 (6 bases). The ends were cut back, 11 bases at V and 1 base at J, with 11 bases in the middle. The CDR3 totals 12 residues. Germline loops: CDR1 ENHRY, CDR2 SYGVKD. CDR3 sequence reads: CALRTANTEAFF. In nucleotides, the CDR3 is TGTGCCTTACGGACAGCGAACACTGAAGCTTTCTTT.

This chain joins TRBV7-9 and TRBJ2-3; TRBD2 aligns across 15 bases. The CDR3 loop spans 18 amino acids. Per the germline V gene, CDR1 is SEHNR and CDR2 is FQNEAQ (reference sequence). The J segment lost 0 bases and the V segment lost 5 bases, leaving 6 bases of the junction unmatched. This CDR3 is CASSNPGLAGGSTDTQYF. The DNA for the CDR3 is TGTGCCAGCAGCAACCCGGGACTAGCGGGGGGAAGCACAGATACGCAGTATTTT. The variable domain in full, completed from reference TRBV7-9 and TRBJ2-3, reads DTGVSQNPRHKITKRGQNVTFRCDPISEHNRLYWYRQTLGQGPEFLTYFQNEAQLEKSRLLSDRFSAERPKGSFSTLEIQRTEQGDSAMYLCASSNPGLAGGSTDTQYFGPGTRLTVL.

This clonotype was seen only a few times. The chain joins TRBV10-3 to TRBJ1-6, with 9 bases matching TRBD1. CDR1 and CDR2 (germline): ENHRY, SYGVKD. Losses at the gene ends were 10 bases for V and 9 bases for J; bases not matched to a gene: 10. CDR3 size: 14 residues. In DNA, the CDR3 is TGTGCCACCGACCCCCGGGACAGGGTTTCACCCCTCCACTTT. Translation: CATDPRDRVSPLHF.

V and J are TRBV9 and TRBJ2-7, with TRBD1 matching 8 bases. This CDR3 spans 16 amino acids. Germline CDR1 and CDR2: SGDLS and YYNGEE. The J segment lost 0 bases and the V segment lost 0 bases, leaving 5 bases of the junction unmatched. The CDR3 loop reads CASSVGIGTGSYEQYF. The CDR3 nucleotides are TGTGCCAGCAGCGTAGGAATAGGGACAGGCTCCTACGAGCAGTACTTC. Supplemented by reference TRBV9 and TRBJ2-7, the full variable domain reads DSGVTQTPKHLITATGQRVTLRCSPRSGDLSVYWYQQSLDQGLQFLIQYYNGEERAKGNILERFSAQQFPDLHSELNLSSLELGDSALYFCASSVGIGTGSYEQYFGPGTRLTVT.

The CDR3 DNA reads as TGTGCCAGCACCGCGGAGAGGCCCACGAACACCGGGGAGCTGTTTTTT. This sequence encodes CASTAERPTNTGELFF. The chain employs TRBV2 and TRBJ2-2; D ambiguous. Trimming cost V 7 bases and J 0 bases, with 15 bases left between them. CDR3 size: 16 residues. Germline V gene sequence: CDR1 SNHLY, CDR2 FYNNEI. The full variable domain, rest sourced from reference TRBV2 and TRBJ2-2, is EPEVTQTPSHQVTQMGQEVILRCVPISNHLYFYWYRQILGQKVEFLVSFYNNEISEKSEIFDDQFSVERPDGSNFTLKIRSTKLEDSAMYFCASTAERPTNTGELFFGEGSRLTVL.

This clonotype was seen a handful of times. The J gene is TRBJ1-3, the V gene TRBV4-1, with 7 bases that match TRBD1. CDR3 length equals 15 residues. Germline loops: CDR1 MGHRA, CDR2 YSYEKL. The ends lost 2 bases at V and 4 bases at J; junction bases unmatched: 5. The CDR3 sequence is CASSQPGQKGNTIYF. The CDR3 nucleotides are TGCGCCAGCAGCCAACCGGGACAGAAGGGAAACACCATATATTTT.

The chain has TRBV5-5 and TRBJ1-1; D gene uncertain. The V and J ends lost 4 bases and 1 base respectively, with 5 bases between them. Germline lookup yields CDR1 SGHKS and CDR2 YYEKEE (reference sequence). The CDR3 spans 12 residues. The CDR3 loop is CASSNKNTEAFF. DNA for the CDR3: TGTGCCAGCAGCAACAAGAACACTGAAGCTTTCTTT.

The genes are TRBV15 and TRBJ2-5, with 8 bases lining up with TRBD1. The CDR3 length is 17 residues. Losses at the gene ends were 5 bases for V and 5 bases for J; bases not matched to a gene: 16. The germline V gene encodes CDR1 LNHNV and CDR2 YYDKDF (reference sequence). The CDR3 protein is CATSPAPGGLKVETQYF. CDR3 nucleotide sequence: TGTGCCACCAGCCCTGCTCCAGGGGGCTTGAAGGTCGAGACCCAGTACTTC.

This clonotype came up a few times. The rearrangement uses TRBV2 and TRBJ2-7; 9 bases line up with TRBD1. V trimming: 5 bases; J trimming: 6 bases; junction bases outside the gene matches: 8. Germline V gene data show CDR1 as SNHLY and CDR2 as FYNNEI. The CDR3 extends over 14 amino acids. The CDR3, as DNA: TGTGCCAGCAGTCGTACAGGGGGCTTTAGCGAGCAGTACTTC. Amino acid sequence: CASSRTGGFSEQYF.

This clonotype was counted only a few times. The chain recombines TRBV11-3 with TRBJ2-5; TRBD2 matches at 8 bases. The V segment lost 4 bases and the J segment 6 bases; nucleotides outside the gene matches: 10. Germline-derived CDR1 and CDR2 are SGHNT and YENEEA. The CDR3 length is 15 residues. CDR3 protein: CASSSGGDSAKTQYF. The CDR3 DNA sequence: TGTGCCAGCAGCTCCGGGGGGGATTCTGCGAAGACCCAGTACTTC.

The V and J genes are TRBV27 and TRBJ2-1; 11 bases agree with TRBD2. The CDR3 is 17 residues long. V trimming: 2 bases; J trimming: 6 bases; junction bases outside the gene matches: 9. Germline V gene data show CDR1 as MNHEY and CDR2 as SMNVEV (reference sequence). The CDR3 DNA reads TGTGCCAGCAGTTTAACTAGCGGGAGTTTAATTCTCAATGAGCAGTTCTTC. This translates into CASSLTSGSLILNEQFF.

V and J are TRBV4-2 and TRBJ2-3; no reliable D call. CDR3 size: 16 residues. V dropped 2 bases and J dropped 2 bases, with 14 bases sitting between them. Germline CDR1 is LGHNA and CDR2 is YNFKEQ. The CDR3 coding sequence is TGTGCCAGCAGCCAACCCGGGTCCCTCGCCACAGATACGCAGTATTTT. Amino acids: CASSQPGSLATDTQYF.